The 24 T cell receptor beta chains below come from one sample, sequenced in a study of blood T cells in healthy people across ages. A second about 7 to 12 cycle PCR used barcoded and J-beta primers. TCRdb reprocessed the 5' RACE reads with MiXCR, giving one entry per CDR3 protein. The data contain fewer than 2 million distinct CDR3 sequences, around 42% of them seen just once; the ten biggest clones take up under 25%. Sequenced: blood. The receptors were sampled from a human donor in good health.

The sample holds a few counts of this clonotype. The chain is built from TRBV10-3 and TRBJ1-4; D gene ambiguous. V lost 6 bases and J 7 bases, leaving 15 bases between the germline ends. Germline CDR1 ENHRY, CDR2 SYGVKD. The CDR3 has 14 residues. The CDR3 DNA reads as TGTGCCATCAGCCGACTAGGACCGGGTGAAAAACTGTTTTTT. It is translated as CAISRLGPGEKLFF.

The chain links TRBV28 to TRBJ2-3, with D possibly being TRBD1 or TRBD2 (8 bases each). The germline CDR1 and CDR2 sequences are MDHEN and SYDVKM. V was shortened by 3 bases and J by 4 bases, with 17 bases between the two germline ends. The CDR3 length is 16 residues. CDR3 sequence: CASSFLRGREADTQYF. DNA of the CDR3: TGTGCCAGCAGTTTTCTCAGGGGGCGGGAGGCAGATACGCAGTATTTT.

This chain joins TRBV29-1 and TRBJ2-1; tentatively, D is TRBD2 (6 bases). Germline assignment: CDR1 SQVTM and CDR2 ANQGSEA. V shed 4 bases and J shed 6 bases, with 13 bases lying between them. This CDR3 is built from 13 residues. The CDR3 here is CSVGAGGANEQFF. In DNA form, the CDR3 reads TGCAGCGTTGGCGCTGGCGGGGCCAATGAGCAGTTCTTC.

This clonotype was detected a few times. CDR3 residues: CATSRDQGRARAFF. CDR3 DNA sequence: TGTGCCACCAGCAGAGATCAGGGGAGGGCGAGAGCTTTCTTT. The genes are TRBV15 and TRBJ1-1; perhaps TRBD1 as D (6 bases). The germline V gene encodes CDR1 LNHNV and CDR2 YYDKDF (reference sequence). V lost 0 bases and J 10 bases, leaving 15 bases between the germline ends. This CDR3 has 14 amino acids.

This rearrangement joins TRBV5-1 to TRBJ2-3; 9 bases match TRBD2. The CDR3 sequence is 16 residues long. The V gene's germline CDR1 is SGHRS and CDR2 YFSETQ. V lost 0 bases to trimming and J lost 2 bases; unmatched junction nucleotides: 4. DNA for the CDR3: TGCGCCAGCAGCTTGGGTGAGCGGGGGGCCACAGATACGCAGTATTTT. This translates into CASSLGERGATDTQYF.

This clonotype was seen many times. The CDR3 sequence: CASSYQAVQGALDGYTF. CDR3 bases: TGCGCCAGCAGCTACCAAGCGGTCCAGGGGGCGCTGGATGGCTACACCTTC. This chain links TRBV4-1 with TRBJ1-2; TRBD1 matches at 8 bases. J gave up 6 bases and V 5 bases, and 17 bases lay outside the gene matches. This CDR3 comprises 17 residues. Germline-derived CDR1 and CDR2 are MGHRA and YSYEKL.

The J gene is TRBJ1-1, the V gene TRBV30, with D tentatively TRBD1 (5 bases). Deletions cut 2 bases from V and 1 base from J, with 8 bases between. The V gene's germline CDR1 is GTSNPN and CDR2 SVGIG (reference sequence). The length of the CDR3 is 13 residues. CDR3 in amino acids: CAWSIQENTEAFF. The CDR3, as DNA: TGTGCCTGGAGTATACAGGAGAACACTGAAGCTTTCTTT.

This clonotype was observed a handful of times. The chain has TRBV2 and TRBJ1-6, with D perhaps matching TRBD1 (5 bases). V was cut by 7 bases and J by 2 bases, with 6 bases left in between. The germline gives CDR1 SNHLY, CDR2 FYNNEI. This CDR3 has 13 residues. As DNA, the CDR3 is TGTGCCAGCACGGGGGCCTATAATTCACCCCTCCACTTT. This encodes CASTGAYNSPLHF. The full variable domain, rest sourced from reference TRBV2 and TRBJ1-6, is EPEVTQTPSHQVTQMGQEVILRCVPISNHLYFYWYRQILGQKVEFLVSFYNNEISEKSEIFDDQFSVERPDGSNFTLKIRSTKLEDSAMYFCASTGAYNSPLHFGNGTRLTVT.

The table lists this clonotype with many counts. V usage is TRBV4-3 and J usage is TRBJ2-6; the D gene is possibly TRBD1 (6 bases). Trimming pared 0 bases from V and 0 bases from J, leaving 6 bases between. The germline V gene encodes CDR1 LGHNA and CDR2 YSLEER. This CDR3 spans 16 amino acids. The DNA of the CDR3 is TGCGCCAGCAGCCAAGAGGGACACTCTGGGGCCAACGTCCTGACTTTC. This sequence encodes CASSQEGHSGANVLTF.

CDR3 coding DNA: TGTGCCAGCAGCCTGAGACAGGGGTCGAGCACTGAAGCTTTCTTT. This sequence encodes CASSLRQGSSTEAFF. J is TRBJ1-1 and V is TRBV7-9; 8 bases agree with TRBD1. The CDR3 length is 15 residues. After removal of 5 bases from V and 4 bases from J, the junction contained 9 bases not matched to a gene. Germline CDR1 and CDR2: SEHNR and FQNEAQ (reference sequence).

The V and J genes are TRBV12-3 or TRBV12-4 and TRBJ1-5; no reliable D call. This CDR3 has 14 residues. V lost 5 bases and J lost 5, with 13 bases in between. DNA of the CDR3: TGTGCCAGCAGTCCTCCCCCAGGAGATCAGCCCCAGCATTTT. This encodes CASSPPPGDQPQHF.

This clonotype came up a few times. The chain couples TRBV20-1 to TRBJ2-7; D not certain. This CDR3 has 12 residues. Trimming left V 6 bases short and J 0 bases short, with 9 bases between. Germline lookup yields CDR1 DFQATT and CDR2 SNEGSKA (reference sequence). CDR3 DNA: TGCAGTGCCACGGCAGCCTCCTACGAGCAGTACTTC. This translates into CSATAASYEQYF.

The sample holds a few counts of this clonotype. The rearrangement links TRBV4-3 to TRBJ2-6; no firm D call. The CDR3 contains 17 residues. The ends were cut back, 4 bases at V and 2 bases at J, with 15 bases in the middle. Per germline, CDR1 LGHNA and CDR2 YSLEER. The CDR3 coding sequence is TGCGCCAGCAGCCCCCAATTGACGGGCGCTGGGGCCAACGTCCTGACTTTC. Protein product: CASSPQLTGAGANVLTF.

This clonotype turned up a few times. The chain joins TRBV6-1 to TRBJ1-1; D is unclear. CDR1 is MNHNS, CDR2 SASEGT, per germline. This CDR3 is built from 15 residues. The V end was cut by 3 bases, the J end by 1 base, with 12 bases between. The CDR3 sequence: CASSDRKVKNTEAFF. The CDR3 region has the DNA TGTGCCAGCAGTGATCGAAAGGTTAAGAACACTGAAGCTTTCTTT.

The chain recombines TRBV7-9 with TRBJ2-3; 9 bases agree with TRBD1. The germline V gene encodes CDR1 SEHNR and CDR2 FQNEAQ (reference sequence). There are 16 residues in the CDR3. V shed 4 bases and J 1 base; nucleotides not matched to a gene: 6. DNA for the CDR3: TGTGCCAGCAGCTCATGGCGGGACAGGGGCACAGATACGCAGTATTTT. Protein: CASSSWRDRGTDTQYF.

This clonotype has a handful of counts. The V gene is TRBV20-1, the J gene TRBJ2-7; TRBD2 matches 8 bases. CDR1 and CDR2 from the germline V gene are DFQATT and SNEGSKA (reference sequence). This CDR3 is 14 amino acids long. V lost 4 bases, J lost 2 bases, and 7 bases stayed unmatched. In DNA, the CDR3 is TGCAGTGCTATCCGCGGGGGGCCCACCTACGAGCAGTACTTC. It specifies CSAIRGGPTYEQYF.

This clonotype was detected a few times. CDR3 sequence reads: CASSRKGQSNQPQHF. CDR3 bases: TGTGCCAGCTCAAGGAAGGGACAGAGCAATCAGCCCCAGCATTTT. This rearrangement joins TRBV7-3 to TRBJ1-5; TRBD1 aligns across 7 bases. The germline V gene encodes CDR1 SGHTA and CDR2 FQGTGA. V gave up 8 bases and J gave up 1 base; unmatched junction bases: 8. This CDR3 comprises 15 residues.

V gene TRBV7-2 combines with J gene TRBJ2-1; D is ambiguous. Germline V gene sequence: CDR1 SGHTA, CDR2 FQGNSA. With 1 base removed from V and 5 bases from J, the gap between germline ends came to 21 bases. The CDR3 contains 18 residues. CDR3 DNA sequence: TGTGCCAGCAGCTTAGGGCTGGTTGCCCGAGTTTATAACAATGAGCAGTTCTTC. Translated, it gives CASSLGLVARVYNNEQFF.

The table lists this clonotype with a few counts. V is TRBV7-2 and J is TRBJ2-3; 8 nucleotides match TRBD2. The junction had 13 bases not matched to a gene; V was cut back by 5 bases and J by 6 bases. The CDR3 has 16 residues. Per the germline V gene, CDR1 is SGHTA and CDR2 is FQGNSA. CDR3 coding DNA: TGTGCCAGCAGCGTCCTGGCGGGGGGCTTCCCTGATACGCAGTATTTT. Translated, it gives CASSVLAGGFPDTQYF. Together with reference TRBV7-2 and TRBJ2-3, the CDR3 gives the full variable domain: GAGVSQSPSNKVTEKGKDVELRCDPISGHTALYWYRQSLGQGLEFLIYFQGNSAPDKSGLPSDRFSAERTGGSVSTLTIQRTQQEDSAVYLCASSVLAGGFPDTQYFGPGTRLTVL.

In this sample, this clonotype turned up a few times. The gene calls are TRBV7-9 and TRBJ1-6, with 8 nucleotides matching TRBD1. CDR3 length equals 16 residues. The junction had 6 bases not matched to a gene; V was cut back by 1 base and J by 7 bases. Germline V lookup: CDR1 SEHNR, CDR2 FQNEAQ (reference sequence). The CDR3 loop is CASSLGAGGANSPLHF. The CDR3 nucleotides are TGTGCCAGCAGCTTAGGGGCAGGGGGCGCGAATTCACCCCTCCACTTT.

This clonotype was seen a handful of times. The genes are TRBV5-1 and TRBJ2-4; D is possibly TRBD2 (6 bases). The J call may be wrong; the DNA end is better matched by TRBJ2-7. Germline lookup yields CDR1 SGHRS and CDR2 YFSETQ. This CDR3 spans 16 amino acids. Written as DNA, the CDR3 is TGCGCCAGCAGCTCTGGGGGGAGGACAAACAGCTACGAGCAGTACTTC. Its translation: CASSSGGRTNSYEQYF.

The chain employs TRBV2 and TRBJ1-5; 9 bases agree with TRBD1. There are 15 residues in the CDR3. In germline, CDR1 is SNHLY, CDR2 FYNNEI. The junction had 8 bases not matched to a gene; V was cut back by 5 bases and J by 6 bases. The CDR3 sequence: CASSRLQGAVQPQHF. CDR3 nucleotide sequence: TGTGCCAGCAGTCGATTACAGGGGGCGGTTCAGCCCCAGCATTTT. Filled out from reference TRBV2 and TRBJ1-5, the complete variable domain reads EPEVTQTPSHQVTQMGQEVILRCVPISNHLYFYWYRQILGQKVEFLVSFYNNEISEKSEIFDDQFSVERPDGSNFTLKIRSTKLEDSAMYFCASSRLQGAVQPQHFGDGTRLSIL.

In this sample, this clonotype turned up a few times. This chain connects TRBV6-2 or TRBV6-3 to TRBJ2-1; unclear D gene. The CDR3 runs to 11 residues. V was cut by 4 bases and J by 10 bases, with 8 bases left in between. Germline CDR1 reads MNHEY; CDR2 reads SVGEGT. The CDR3, as DNA: TGTGCCAGCAGTTCGGCGGAAGAGCAGTTCTTC. Translated, it gives CASSSAEEQFF.

This chain uses TRBV20-1 with TRBJ1-2; 10 bases line up with TRBD1. The CDR3 contains 14 residues. Losses at the gene ends were 1 base for V and 7 bases for J; bases not matched to a gene: 6. Germline V gives CDR1 DFQATT, CDR2 SNEGSKA (reference sequence). CDR3 region: CSARVDRGAAGYTF. The CDR3 DNA reads as TGCAGTGCTAGAGTGGACAGGGGGGCGGCTGGCTACACCTTC.